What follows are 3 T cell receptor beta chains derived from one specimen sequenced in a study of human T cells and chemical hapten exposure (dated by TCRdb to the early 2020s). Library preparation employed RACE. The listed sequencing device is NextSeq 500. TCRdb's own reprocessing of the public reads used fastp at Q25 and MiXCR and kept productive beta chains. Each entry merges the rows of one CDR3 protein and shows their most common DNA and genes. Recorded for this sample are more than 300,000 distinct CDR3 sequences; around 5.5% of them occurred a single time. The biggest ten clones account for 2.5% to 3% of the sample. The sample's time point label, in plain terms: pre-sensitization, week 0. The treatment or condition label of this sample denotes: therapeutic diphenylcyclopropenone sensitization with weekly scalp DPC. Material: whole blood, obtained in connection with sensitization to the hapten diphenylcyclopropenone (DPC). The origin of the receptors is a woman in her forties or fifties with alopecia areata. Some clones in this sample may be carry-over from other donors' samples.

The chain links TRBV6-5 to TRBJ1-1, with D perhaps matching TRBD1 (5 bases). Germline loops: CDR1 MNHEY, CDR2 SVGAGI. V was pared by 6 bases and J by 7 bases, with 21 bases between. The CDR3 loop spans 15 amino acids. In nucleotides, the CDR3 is TGTGCCAGCAGCCCAAGAGACAGAGGAAGGCATGAAGCTTTCTTT. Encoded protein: CASSPRDRGRHEAFF.

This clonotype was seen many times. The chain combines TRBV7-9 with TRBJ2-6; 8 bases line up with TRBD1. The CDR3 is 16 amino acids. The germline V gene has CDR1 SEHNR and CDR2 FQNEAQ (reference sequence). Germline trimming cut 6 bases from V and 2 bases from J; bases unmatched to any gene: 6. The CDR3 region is CASRHQGAAGANVLTF. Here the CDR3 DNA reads TGTGCCAGCAGACATCAGGGGGCTGCTGGGGCCAACGTCCTGACTTTC.

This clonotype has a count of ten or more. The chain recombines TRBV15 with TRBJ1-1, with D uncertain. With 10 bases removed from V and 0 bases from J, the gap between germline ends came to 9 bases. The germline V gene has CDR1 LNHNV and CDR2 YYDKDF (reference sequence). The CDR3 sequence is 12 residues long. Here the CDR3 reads CASGLMNTEAFF. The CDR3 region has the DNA TGTGCCAGTGGCCTTATGAACACTGAAGCTTTCTTT.